A single sample is the source of the 5 T cell receptor beta chains below, sequenced in a study of OX40 agonist ivuxolimab in advanced cancers. TCRdb keeps only in-frame clones here, not all; method: immunoSEQ multiplex PCR. Here the sample spans about 63,000 clones, 70% to 90% being singletons. The material was CD4+ or CD8+ T cells sorted from blood, obtained in a trial of the OX40 agonist ivuxolimab. The receptors originated from an adult with an advanced solid tumor such as melanoma, head and neck, liver or kidney cancer.

V is TRBV11-2 and J is TRBJ2-2, with D hard to call. This CDR3 contains 11 residues. V was trimmed by 5 bases and J by 8 bases, leaving 6 bases between them. CDR1 SGHAT and CDR2 FQNNGV come from the germline V gene. CDR3 coding DNA: TGTGCCAGCAGCCCTCCTGGGGAGCTGTTTTTT. It translates to CASSPPGELFF.

The chain uses TRBV7-2 and TRBJ2-1; 7 bases fit TRBD1. This CDR3 comprises 16 residues. CDR1 is SGHTA, CDR2 FQGNSA, per germline. V shed 4 bases, J shed 7 bases, and the junction held 13 bases outside the gene matches. The CDR3 sequence is CASSSGLDRRNNEQFF. The CDR3 bases are TGTGCCAGCAGCTCAGGGTTGGACAGGCGGAATAATGAGCAGTTCTTC.

The CDR3 loop is CASSRQGAGEKLFF. CDR3 DNA: TGTGCCAGCTCGCGACAGGGGGCAGGGGAAAAACTGTTTTTT. The chain employs TRBV18 and TRBJ1-4; 10 bases are a match to TRBD1. V was clipped by 6 bases and J by 8 bases; unmatched bases: 6. CDR3 length: 14 amino acids. The V gene's germline CDR1 is KGHSH and CDR2 LQKENI.

The chain has TRBV4-3 and TRBJ2-6, with a weak D call TRBD2 (5 bases). The germline gives CDR1 LGHNA, CDR2 YSLEER. Trimming pared 4 bases from V and 0 bases from J, leaving 10 bases between. The CDR3 contains 16 residues. The CDR3, as DNA: TGCGCCAGCAGCCCTGGGAGAAGCTCTGGGGCCAACGTCCTGACTTTC. Translation: CASSPGRSSGANVLTF.

The rearrangement links TRBV5-4 to TRBJ2-7; D is possibly TRBD2 (6 bases). There are 14 residues in the CDR3. V shed 2 bases and J shed 2 bases, with 11 bases lying between them. In germline, CDR1 is SGHNT, CDR2 YYREEE (reference sequence). The CDR3 reads CASSFGGDTYEQYF. The CDR3 bases are TGTGCCAGCAGCTTCGGGGGAGATACCTACGAGCAGTACTTC.